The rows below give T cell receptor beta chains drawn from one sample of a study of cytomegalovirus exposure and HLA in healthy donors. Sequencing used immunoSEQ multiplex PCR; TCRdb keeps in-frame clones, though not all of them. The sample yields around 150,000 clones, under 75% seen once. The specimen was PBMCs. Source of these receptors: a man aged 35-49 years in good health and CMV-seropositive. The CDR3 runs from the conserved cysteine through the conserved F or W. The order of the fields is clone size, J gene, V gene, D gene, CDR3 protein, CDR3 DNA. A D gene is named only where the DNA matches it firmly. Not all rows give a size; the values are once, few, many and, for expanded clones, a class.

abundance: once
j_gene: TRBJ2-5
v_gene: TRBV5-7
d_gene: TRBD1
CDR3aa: CASSLEGDRDSETQYF
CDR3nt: TGTGCCAGCAGCTTGGAAGGCGACAGGGATTCAGAGACCCAGTACTTC

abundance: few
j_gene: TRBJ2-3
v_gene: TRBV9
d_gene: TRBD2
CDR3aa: CASSREGDTQYF
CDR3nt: TGTGCCAGCAGCAGGGAGGGAGATACGCAGTATTTT

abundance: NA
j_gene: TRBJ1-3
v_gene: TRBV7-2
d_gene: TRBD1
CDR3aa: CASARDRVLSGNTIYF
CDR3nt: TGTGCCAGCGCCCGGGACAGGGTTCTTTCTGGAAACACCATATATTTT

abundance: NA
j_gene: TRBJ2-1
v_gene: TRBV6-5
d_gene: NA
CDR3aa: CASSYSDSYYNEQFF
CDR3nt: TGTGCCAGCAGTTACTCGGACAGTTACTACAATGAGCAGTTCTTC

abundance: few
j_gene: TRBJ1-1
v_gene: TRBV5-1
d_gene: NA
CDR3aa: CASSFGGNTEAFF
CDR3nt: TGCGCCAGCAGCTTTGGAGGGAACACTGAAGCTTTCTTT

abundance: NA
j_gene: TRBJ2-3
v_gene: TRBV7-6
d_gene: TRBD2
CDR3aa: CASGRDSFSGGHLTDTQYF
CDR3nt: TGTGCCAGCGGCCGGGACAGCTTTAGCGGGGGGCACCTCACAGATACGCAGTATTTT

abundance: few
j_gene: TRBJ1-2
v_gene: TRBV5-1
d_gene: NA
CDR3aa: CASSLEGSTFYGYTF
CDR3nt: TGCGCCAGCAGCTTGGAGGGGTCAACCTTCTATGGCTACACCTTC

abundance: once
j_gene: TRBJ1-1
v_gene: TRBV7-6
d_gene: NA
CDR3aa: CASSDRVNTEAFF
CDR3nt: TGTGCCAGCAGCGACCGGGTTAACACTGAAGCTTTCTTT

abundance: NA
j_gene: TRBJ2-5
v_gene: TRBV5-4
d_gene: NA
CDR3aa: CASSLAVQETQYF
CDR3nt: TGTGCCAGCAGCTTGGCGGTGCAAGAGACCCAGTACTTC

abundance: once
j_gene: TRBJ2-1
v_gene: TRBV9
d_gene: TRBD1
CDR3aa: CASSARTGFFNEQFF
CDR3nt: TGTGCCAGCAGCGCCCGGACAGGGTTTTTCAATGAGCAGTTCTTC

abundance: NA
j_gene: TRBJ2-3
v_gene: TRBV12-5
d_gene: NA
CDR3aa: CASRGATDTQYF
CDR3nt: TGTGCTAGCCGGGGGGCGACAGATACGCAGTATTTT

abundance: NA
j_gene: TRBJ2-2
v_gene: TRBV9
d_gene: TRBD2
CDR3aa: CASSSTSGGAHGELFF
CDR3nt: TGTGCCAGCAGCTCTACTAGCGGGGGGGCCCACGGGGAGCTGTTTTTT

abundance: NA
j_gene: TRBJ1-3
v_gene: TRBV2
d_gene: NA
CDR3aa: CASTVTGTSGNTIYF
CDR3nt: TGTGCCAGCACCGTTACAGGTACCTCTGGAAACACCATATATTTT

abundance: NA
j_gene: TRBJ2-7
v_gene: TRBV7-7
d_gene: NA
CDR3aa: CASSLADVGGGSYEQYF
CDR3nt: TGTGCTAGCAGCTTAGCCGATGTAGGGGGGGGATCCTACGAGCAGTACTTC

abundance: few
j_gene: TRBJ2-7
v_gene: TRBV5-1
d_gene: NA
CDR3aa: CASSLGGQSLYYEQYF
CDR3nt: TGCGCCAGCAGCTTGGGCGGACAGTCCCTCTACTACGAGCAGTACTTC

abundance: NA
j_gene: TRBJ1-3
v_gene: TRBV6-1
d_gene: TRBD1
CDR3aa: CASSEVTGGDGNTIYF
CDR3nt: TGTGCCAGCAGTGAGGTTACAGGGGGCGATGGAAACACCATATATTTT

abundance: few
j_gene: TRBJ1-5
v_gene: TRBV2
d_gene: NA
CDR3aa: CASSEGGGHQPQHF
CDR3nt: TGTGCCAGCAGTGAAGGCGGGGGCCATCAGCCCCAGCATTTT

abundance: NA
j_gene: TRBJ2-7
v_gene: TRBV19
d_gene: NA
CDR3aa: CASRLAGEGYEQYF
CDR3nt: TGTGCCAGTAGACTGGCAGGGGAAGGGTACGAGCAGTACTTC

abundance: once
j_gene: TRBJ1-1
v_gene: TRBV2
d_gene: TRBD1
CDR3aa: CASSGGGQGNTEAFF
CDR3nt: TGTGCCAGCAGTGGGGGAGGACAGGGGAACACTGAAGCTTTCTTT

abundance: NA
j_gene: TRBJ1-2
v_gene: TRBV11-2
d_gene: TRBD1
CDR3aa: CASSHDRVYGYTF
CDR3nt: TGTGCCAGCAGCCACGACAGGGTATATGGCTACACCTTC

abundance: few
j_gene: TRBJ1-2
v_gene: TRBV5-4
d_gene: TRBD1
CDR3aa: CASSWTGTGRSGYTF
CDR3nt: TGTGCCAGCAGCTGGACCGGGACAGGGAGATCTGGCTACACCTTC

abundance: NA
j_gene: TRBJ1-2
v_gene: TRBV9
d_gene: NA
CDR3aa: CASSAEGGGGYTF
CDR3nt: TGTGCCAGCAGTGCCGAGGGAGGCGGTGGCTACACCTTC

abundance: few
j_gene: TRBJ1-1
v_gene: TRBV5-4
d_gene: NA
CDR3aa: CASSLVPQGRLNTEAFF
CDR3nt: TGTGCCAGCAGCTTGGTCCCTCAGGGAAGGCTTAACACTGAAGCTTTCTTT

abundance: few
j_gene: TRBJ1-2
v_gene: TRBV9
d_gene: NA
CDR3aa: CASSVAQGGYTF
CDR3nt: TGTGCCAGCAGCGTAGCCCAGGGCGGCTACACCTTC

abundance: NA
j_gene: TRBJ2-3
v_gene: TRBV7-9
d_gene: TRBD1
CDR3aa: CASSSTGGLDTQYF
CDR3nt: TGTGCCAGCAGTTCGACAGGGGGCCTGGATACGCAGTATTTT

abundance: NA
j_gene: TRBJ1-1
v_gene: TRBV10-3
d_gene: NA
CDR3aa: CAISTEKNTEAFF
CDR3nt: TGTGCCATCAGTACAGAAAAGAACACTGAAGCTTTCTTT